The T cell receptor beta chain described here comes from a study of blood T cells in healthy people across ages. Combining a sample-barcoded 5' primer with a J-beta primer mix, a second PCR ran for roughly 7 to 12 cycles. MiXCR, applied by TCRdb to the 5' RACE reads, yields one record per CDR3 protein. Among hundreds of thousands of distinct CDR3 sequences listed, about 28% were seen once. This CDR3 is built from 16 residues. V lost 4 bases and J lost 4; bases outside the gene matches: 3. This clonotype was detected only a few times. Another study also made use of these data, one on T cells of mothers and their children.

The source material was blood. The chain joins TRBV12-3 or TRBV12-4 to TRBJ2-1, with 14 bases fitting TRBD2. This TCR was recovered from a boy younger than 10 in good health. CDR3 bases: TGTGCCAGCAGTTCGACTAGCGGGAGGGTATACAATGAGCAGTTCTTC. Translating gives CASSSTSGRVYNEQFF.